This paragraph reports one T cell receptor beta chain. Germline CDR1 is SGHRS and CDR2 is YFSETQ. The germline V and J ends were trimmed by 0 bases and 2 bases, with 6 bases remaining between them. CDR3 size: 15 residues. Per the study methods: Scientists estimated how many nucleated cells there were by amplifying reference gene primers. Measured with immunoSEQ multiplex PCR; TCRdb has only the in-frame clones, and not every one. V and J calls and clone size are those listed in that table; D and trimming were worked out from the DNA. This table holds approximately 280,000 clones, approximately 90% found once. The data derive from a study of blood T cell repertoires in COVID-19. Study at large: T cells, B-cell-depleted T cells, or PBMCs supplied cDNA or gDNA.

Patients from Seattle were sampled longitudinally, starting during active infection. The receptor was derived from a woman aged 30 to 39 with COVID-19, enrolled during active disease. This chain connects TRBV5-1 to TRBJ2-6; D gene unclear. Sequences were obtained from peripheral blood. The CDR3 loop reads CASSLEPTGANVLTF. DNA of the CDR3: TGCGCCAGCAGCTTGGAGCCCACTGGGGCCAACGTCCTGACTTTC. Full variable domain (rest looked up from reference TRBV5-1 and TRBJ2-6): KAGVTQTPRYLIKTRGQQVTLSCSPISGHRSVSWYQQTPGQGLQFLFEYFSETQRNKGNFPGRFSGRQFSNSRSEMNVSTLELGDSALYLCASSLEPTGANVLTFGAGSRLTVL.